This note documents a single T cell receptor beta chain sequence. Some clones are missing from TCRdb's copy, which holds only in-frame ones; the method was immunoSEQ multiplex PCR. The table includes 75,000 or so clones, around nine tenths detected once. These data originate in a study of blood T cell repertoires in COVID-19. Study as a whole: Samples came from the United States, Italy and Spain, spanning acute and convalescent COVID-19. PBMCs, B-cell-depleted T cells, or T cells provided the cDNA or gDNA that made up the material.

This CDR3 contains 15 residues. Looked up from germline, CDR1 is MNHEY and CDR2 is SVGEGT. Trimming took 5 bases from V and 4 from J; bases not matched to a gene: 6. The sequenced sample consisted of peripheral blood. The chain links TRBV6-2 or TRBV6-3 to TRBJ1-2; 11 bases align to TRBD1. The TCR was taken from a woman of 80 years or more with active or convalescent COVID-19. In DNA form, the CDR3 reads TGTGCCAGCAGTAGGACAGGGGGCTCTACCTATGGCTACACCTTC. This gives the protein CASSRTGGSTYGYTF.